This entry features one T cell receptor (beta chain) sequence. This clonotype was found many times. The target of this receptor is not known. Per-base quality was not reported, and no clone a single base away is much larger than it. Cut back by 2 bases and 3 bases, the V and J ends lie 11 bases apart. The CDR3 contains 14 residues, cysteine and phenylalanine counted. Only the CDR3 part of the read is kept: 42 bases, read in frame from the first base. CDR1 SGHDT and CDR2 YYEEEE were looked up in the germline V gene. Sequencing relied on an Illumina HiSeq 2000. Multiplex PCR amplification was used to build the TCR beta chain libraries. The amplified TCR beta chain products were analyzed by high-throughput sequencing. TCRdb handled the public reads itself, with Q25 trimming in fastp and clone calling in MiXCR, and kept productive beta chains. Rows matching on CDR3 protein sequence are summarized as one entry with the most common DNA and genes. The table for this sample lists roughly 14,000 distinct CDR3 sequences; approximately 45% of them were counted only once. The ten biggest clones cover under 30% of the sample.

This specimen comes from a study of breast tumors, draining lymph nodes, adjacent tissues (dated by TCRdb to 2016 to 2018). Regarding the research as a whole: In breast cancer patients, the study compared the TCR beta repertoires of tumor, adjacent nontumor tissue and axillary lymph nodes. In human breast cancer, the study set out to evaluate how tumor, surrounding tissue and draining lymph node repertoires relate to one another and whether T cells may move between these sites. What the study reported, not specific to this receptor: The study presented the conclusion that tumor T cells originate in lymph nodes as consistent with a hypothesis, not as something directly demonstrated. The data were considered consistent with most tumor T cells being derived from the lymph node and subsequently expanding within tumor tissue. In luminal-like breast cancer, tumor and nontumor tissue repertoires resembled each other significantly more than in basal-like breast cancer. T-cell repertoire diversity in tumors was found to be lower than in lymph nodes but higher than in nontumor tissue, and preferential V and J gene usage was observed.

Adjacent samples consisted of nontumor breast tissue surrounding the tumor. The chain couples TRBV5-6 to TRBJ1-2, with TRBD1 tentatively as D gene (5 bases match). Input material: tumor-adjacent breast tissue. The receptor was derived from a female donor with breast cancer. Some clones in this sample may be carry-over from other donors' samples. The CDR3 reads as follows: CASSLRGNDYGYTF. The DNA is as follows: TGTGCCAGCAGCTTAAGGGGTAATGACTATGGCTACACCTTC.